These 9 T cell receptor beta chains were sequenced from one sample in a study of T cells in women clearing cervical HPV infection (dated by TCRdb to between 2018 and 2020). The library was produced with the immunoSEQ multiplex PCR assay. TCRdb mirrors the immuneACCESS table, restricted to in-frame sequences. Some clones are absent from its copies; in checked studies, under half trace to an unresolved V gene, and the reason for the others is unknown. The record for this sample contains approximately 41,000 clones. Jointly, the top ten make up 7.6% of the sample. The sample taken for sequencing was blood buffy coat. The receptors here all came from a woman aged 18-70 years with a cervical HPV16 infection that either progressed to CIN3+ or cleared (not recorded which).

The sequenced part of the CDR3 DNA is TGCGCCAGCAGCCAAGTAATCATGGCTGTGGGGGCTGGC. It is translated as CASSQVIMAVGAG. The full CDR3 protein reads CASSQVIMAVGAGYTF. The chain carries TRBV4-1 and TRBJ1-2; perhaps TRBD1 as D (6 bases). The read is 3 residues too short to cover the CDR3 end, so that end is filled in from the germline J gene. The V end lost 1 base, the J end lost 7 bases, and 19 bases lay between the germline ends. CDR1 and CDR2 from the germline V gene are MGHRA and YSYEKL. The CDR3 runs to 16 residues.

About this clone: The read is 3 residues too short to cover the CDR3 end, so that end is filled in from the germline J gene. The chain carries TRBV19 and TRBJ1-2; 12 bases map to TRBD1. The CDR3 sequence is 14 residues long. CDR1 LNHDA and CDR2 SQIVND come from the germline V gene (reference sequence). The ends lost 3 bases at V and 5 bases at J; junction bases unmatched: 1. The sequenced part of the CDR3 DNA is TGTGCCAGTAGTATGGGACAGGGGGCTTATGGC. Translating it yields CASSMGQGAYG. The whole CDR3 protein is CASSMGQGAYGYTF. Full variable domain (outside the CDR3, taken from reference TRBV19 and TRBJ1-2): DGGITQSPKYLFRKEGQNVTLSCEQNLNHDAMYWYRQDPGQGLRLIYYSQIVNDFQKGDIAEGYSVSREKKESFPLTVTSAQKNPTAFYLCASSMGQGAYGYTFGSGTRLTVV.

As regards this clone: The CDR3 extends 3 residues past the end of the read, so its final part is completed from the germline J gene. The chain has TRBV2 and TRBJ1-2; 9 bases agree with TRBD1. The CDR3 has 13 amino acids. J was trimmed by 4 bases and V by 10 bases; bases with no gene match: 7. CDR1 is SNHLY and CDR2 is FYNNEI in the germline V gene. CDR3: CATPNRGPYGYTF. The covered CDR3 bases are TGTGCCACTCCTAACAGGGGGCCCTATGGC.

The sequenced CDR3 bases are TGTGCCAGCAGCTTGGCGGGTGGGGGGACCGGGGAG. Its translation is CASSLAGGGTGE. The whole CDR3 protein is CASSLAGGGTGELFF. The genes are TRBV5-5 and TRBJ2-2; the D gene is possibly TRBD2 (6 bases). The read ends 3 residues before the CDR3 terminus; that terminus is restored from the germline J gene. CDR1 and CDR2 (germline): SGHKS, YYEKEE (reference sequence). With 0 bases removed from V and 5 bases from J, the gap between germline ends came to 11 bases. This CDR3 spans 15 amino acids.

On this clone: The CDR3 goes on 3 residues after the read ends, and that part is filled in from the germline J gene. The sample contains more than one DNA sequence encoding this CDR3. The rearrangement links TRBV18 to TRBJ1-1; tentatively, D is TRBD1 (6 bases). V lost 4 bases, J lost 1 base, and 16 bases lay in between. The CDR3 contains 16 residues. The V gene's germline CDR1 is KGHSH and CDR2 LQKENI. The part of the CDR3 DNA that was read is TGTGCCAGCTCACGTCCCGGGACACAAACGAACACTGAA. Translating gives CASSRPGTQTNTE. The whole CDR3 is CASSRPGTQTNTEAFF. Drawing the rest from reference TRBV18 and TRBJ1-1, the complete variable domain is NAGVMQNPRHLVRRRGQEARLRCSPMKGHSHVYWYRQLPEEGLKFMVYLQKENIIDESGMPKERFSAEFPKEGPSILRIQQVVRGDSAAYFCASSRPGTQTNTEAFFGQGTRLTVV.

Comment on this clone: The CDR3 end lies 3 residues beyond the end of the read and is filled in from the germline J gene. V usage is TRBV7-3 and J usage is TRBJ2-2; 12 nucleotides agree with TRBD2. Germline trimming cut 2 bases from V and 4 bases from J; bases unmatched to any gene: 2. Germline V lookup: CDR1 SGHTA, CDR2 FQGTGA. The CDR3 runs 16 residues. This chain's CDR3 is CASSLELAGGTGELFF. The DNA read from the CDR3 is TGTGCCAGCAGCTTAGAACTAGCGGGGGGCACCGGGGAG.

Remarks on this clone: The observed sequence ends 3 residues before the CDR3 terminus, with the missing tail filled in from the germline J gene. V is TRBV4-1 and J is TRBJ2-2, with 9 bases matching TRBD2. J was trimmed by 3 bases and V by 3 bases; bases with no gene match: 5. The CDR3 length is 16 residues. CDR1 and CDR2 (germline): MGHRA, YSYEKL. This CDR3 is CASSHRLAEDTGELFF. The covered CDR3 bases are TGCGCCAGCAGCCACCGACTAGCGGAGGACACCGGGGAG.

A note on this clone: The read comes to an end 3 residues before the CDR3 does, leaving the germline J gene to fill in the end. The chain carries TRBV20-1 and TRBJ2-2; 9 bases are a match to TRBD1. Per the germline V gene, CDR1 is DFQATT and CDR2 is SNEGSKA (reference sequence). The CDR3 runs to 13 residues. V trimming: 4 bases; J trimming: 5 bases; junction bases outside the gene matches: 2. CDR3 DNA, as far as it was read: TGCAGTGCTAACAGGGGGCAAACCGGGGAG. Its protein is CSANRGQTGE. The full CDR3 protein is CSANRGQTGELFF.

Comments on this clone: The DNA ends 3 residues before the CDR3 does, and the rest of the CDR3 is filled in from the germline J gene. V is TRBV29-1 and J is TRBJ2-7; possibly TRBD2 for D (6 bases). Germline V gene lookup returns CDR1 SQVTM and CDR2 ANQGSEA. There are 13 residues in the CDR3. Trimming took off 2 bases at V and 6 bases at J, with 14 bases between the two ends. The covered CDR3 bases are TGCAGCGTTGAACGCGCAGGGCGGGGCGAG. Its protein product is CSVERAGRGE. The CDR3 as a whole reads CSVERAGRGEQYF.